A selection of T cell receptor beta chains follows, all from one sample in a study of Ad26.COV2.S vaccination and SARS-CoV-2 variants. Sequencing used immunoSEQ multiplex PCR; TCRdb keeps in-frame clones, though not all of them. The top ten hold roughly 7.4% of the sample, which has approximately 360,000 clones, about 83% seen once. Source: peripheral blood, taken in a trial of Ad26.COV2.S vaccine versus placebo. The receptors derive from a person between 18 and 59 years old who received the Ad26.COV2.S COVID-19 vaccine or a placebo. CDR3s include the opening cysteine and the closing phenylalanine or tryptophan. The D gene is left open where the match is weak. A clone size is listed for some rows: how often the clone was seen (once, few, many), or a class if it is expanded.

DNA: TGTGCCAGCAGCCCCGACAGGGTAAACGAGCAGTACTTC
CDR3: CASSPDRVNEQYF
J: TRBJ2-7
D: TRBD1
size: -
V: TRBV7-2

DNA: TGTGCCAGCAGTTCCGGGACAGGGGAGTGGGGTGAGCAGTTCTTC
CDR3: CASSSGTGEWGEQFF
J: TRBJ2-1
D: TRBD1
size: -
V: TRBV6-6

DNA: TGCGCCAGCAGCCAGGCGAGGACAGGCTACGAGCAGTACTTC
CDR3: CASSQARTGYEQYF
J: TRBJ2-7
D: TRBD1
size: -
V: TRBV4-1

DNA: TGTGCCTGGAGTGGGACAGGGGACGATGAAGCTTTCTTT
CDR3: CAWSGTGDDEAFF
J: TRBJ1-1
D: TRBD1
size: -
V: TRBV30

DNA: TGTGCCAGTAGTACCCGAGAGACCCAGTACTTC
CDR3: CASSTRETQYF
J: TRBJ2-5
D: -
size: -
V: TRBV19

DNA: TGTGCCAGCAGCTCCCTGAGGGAGGTGCAGGGTGAAAAACTGTTTTTT
CDR3: CASSSLREVQGEKLFF
J: TRBJ1-4
D: -
size: -
V: TRBV3-1/TRBV3-2

DNA: TGTGCCAGCAGTCGTCTAGCGGGGGGGCGGAGGACCGGGGAGCTGTTTTTT
CDR3: CASSRLAGGRRTGELFF
J: TRBJ2-2
D: TRBD2
size: -
V: TRBV6-6

DNA: TGTGCCAGTAGTGCGGCTAGCGGACCATTAACCCTGGAGGGGGAGCTGTTTTTT
CDR3: CASSAASGPLTLEGELFF
J: TRBJ2-2
D: TRBD2
size: -
V: TRBV19

DNA: TGTGCCAGCAGCTCACGACTCCAGGAAGAGACCCAGTACTTC
CDR3: CASSSRLQEETQYF
J: TRBJ2-5
D: -
size: -
V: TRBV7-9

DNA: TGTGCCAGTACTTATTCCGGGAATCAGCCCCAGCATTTT
CDR3: CASTYSGNQPQHF
J: TRBJ1-5
D: -
size: few
V: TRBV19

DNA: TGTGCTAGTGCTCTGGCAGGGGGCTACGAGCAGTACTTC
CDR3: CASALAGGYEQYF
J: TRBJ2-7
D: TRBD1
size: -
V: TRBV12-5

DNA: TGCGCCAGCAGCCAAGGACAGGGGGCGAGCACAGATACGCAGTATTTT
CDR3: CASSQGQGASTDTQYF
J: TRBJ2-3
D: TRBD1
size: -
V: TRBV4-3

DNA: TGTGCCAGCTCACCGGGGACCATAAGGGGCTACACCTTC
CDR3: CASSPGTIRGYTF
J: TRBJ1-2
D: -
size: -
V: TRBV18

DNA: TGTGCCAGCAGCTTGAGCGGGAGAGGAGAGACCCAGTACTTC
CDR3: CASSLSGRGETQYF
J: TRBJ2-5
D: TRBD2
size: -
V: TRBV9

DNA: TGTGCCAGCAGCTTAACTGGCTACACCTTC
CDR3: CASSLTGYTF
J: TRBJ1-2
D: -
size: -
V: TRBV7-9

DNA: TGTGCCAGCAGCTTAGGGGGCGTGATGACTGAAGCTTTCTTT
CDR3: CASSLGGVMTEAFF
J: TRBJ1-1
D: -
size: -
V: TRBV7-9